These T cell receptor beta chains were read from a single sample in a study of blood T cell repertoires in COVID-19. Data came from immunoSEQ multiplex PCR; TCRdb stores just in-frame clones and leaves some out. In the table there are 250,000 to 350,000 clones, roughly 88% of which are singletons. The specimen was peripheral blood. The receptors stem from a woman aged 25-40 years with COVID-19, enrolled during active disease. CDR3s include the opening cysteine and the closing phenylalanine or tryptophan. The D gene is left open where the match is weak. Where a row states a size, it is once, few, many or the class of an expanded clone; other rows omit it.

d_gene	v_gene	j_gene	abundance	CDR3aa	CDR3nt
-	TRBV5-6	TRBJ2-2	-	CASSLGLPDGELFF	TGTGCCAGCAGCTTGGGTCTGCCAGATGGGGAGCTGTTTTTT
TRBD2	TRBV29-1	TRBJ2-7	-	CSAWTSGIYEQYF	TGCAGCGCCTGGACTAGCGGGATCTACGAGCAGTACTTC
TRBD1	TRBV30	TRBJ1-5	-	CAWSGTGGNQPQHF	TGTGCCTGGAGTGGGACAGGGGGCAATCAGCCCCAGCATTTT
TRBD2	TRBV7-2	TRBJ2-3	-	CASSLAGGMNTQYF	TGTGCCAGCAGCTTGGCGGGAGGTATGAATACGCAGTATTTT
TRBD1	TRBV2	TRBJ1-1	once	CASRARQGENTEAFF	TGTGCCAGCAGGGCCCGACAGGGCGAGAACACTGAAGCTTTCTTT
TRBD2	TRBV29-1	TRBJ2-3	-	CSVEGLGTDTQYF	TGCAGCGTTGAGGGACTAGGCACAGATACGCAGTATTTT
TRBD2	TRBV5-1	TRBJ2-1	-	CASSFGPSGTYNEQFF	TGCGCCAGCAGCTTCGGCCCTAGCGGGACCTACAATGAGCAGTTCTTC
-	TRBV12-3/TRBV12-4	TRBJ1-2	-	CASSNPTVRGYTF	TGTGCCAGCAGTAACCCGACAGTGAGAGGCTACACCTTC
-	TRBV11-2	TRBJ2-1	-	CASSFSGYLRQFF	TGTGCCAGCAGCTTCTCAGGGTATTTAAGGCAGTTCTTC
-	TRBV5-1	TRBJ1-6	-	CASSFERGGGSPLHF	TGCGCCAGCAGCTTTGAGAGGGGCGGGGGTTCACCCCTCCACTTT
-	TRBV13	TRBJ1-2	-	CASSSWTANYGYTF	TGTGCCAGCAGCTCCTGGACAGCTAACTATGGCTACACCTTC
-	TRBV5-1	TRBJ2-2	-	CASSTQVSGELFF	TGCGCCAGCAGCACACAGGTATCCGGGGAGCTGTTTTTT
-	TRBV6-6	TRBJ1-3	-	CASSYSAASSGNTIYF	TGTGCCAGCAGTTACTCGGCAGCTAGCTCTGGAAACACCATATATTTT
-	TRBV19	TRBJ1-5	-	CASSQAKQIYVKPQHF	TGTGCCAGTAGTCAAGCCAAACAGATTTACGTCAAGCCCCAGCATTTT
TRBD1	TRBV2	TRBJ1-4	-	CASSDPRDSPYEKLFF	TGTGCCAGCTCGGATCCGCGGGACAGTCCCTATGAAAAACTGTTTTTT
-	TRBV2	TRBJ1-1	-	CASSPKGGGGTEAFF	TGTGCCAGCAGTCCGAAGGGAGGGGGGGGCACTGAAGCTTTCTTT
-	TRBV19	TRBJ1-3	-	CASLSRVTVGNTIYF	TGTGCCAGCCTTTCCAGGGTTACTGTTGGAAACACCATATATTTT
-	TRBV7-2	TRBJ2-7	-	CASSLGLSTTYEQYF	TGTGCCAGCAGCTTAGGCTTGTCAACAACCTACGAGCAGTACTTC
-	TRBV28	TRBJ1-1	-	CASRGNSESTEAFF	TGTGCCAGTAGGGGCAACTCGGAGAGCACTGAAGCTTTCTTT
TRBD1	TRBV27	TRBJ2-2	-	CASSRQGAVGELFF	TGTGCCAGCAGCAGACAGGGGGCGGTCGGGGAGCTGTTTTTT
-	TRBV15	TRBJ1-5	-	CATSREFRQPQHF	TGTGCCACCAGCAGAGAGTTCCGGCAGCCCCAGCATTTT
TRBD2	TRBV30	TRBJ2-2	-	CACRLAGDLRFPGELFF	TGTGCCTGCAGACTAGCGGGAGATTTGAGATTTCCCGGGGAGCTGTTTTTT
-	TRBV29-1	TRBJ1-2	-	CSVFTANYGYTF	TGCAGCGTTTTTACAGCTAACTATGGCTACACCTTC
-	TRBV7-3	TRBJ1-1	-	CASSLTPGRGNTEAFF	TGTGCCAGCAGCTTAACGCCGGGGAGGGGGAACACTGAAGCTTTCTTT
TRBD1	TRBV6-6	TRBJ2-7	-	CASTRDRDYEQYF	TGTGCCAGCACAAGAGACAGGGATTACGAGCAGTACTTC
TRBD2	TRBV6-5	TRBJ2-2	-	CASGAGVTNTGELFF	TGTGCCAGCGGGGCGGGAGTGACGAACACCGGGGAGCTGTTTTTT
-	TRBV3-1/TRBV3-2	TRBJ1-5	once	CASSQDGQPNQPQHF	TGTGCCAGCAGCCAAGATGGACAGCCCAACCAGCCCCAGCATTTT
-	TRBV5-4	TRBJ1-1	once	CASSPYRDFTRNTEAFF	TGTGCCAGCAGTCCCTACCGGGACTTTACTAGGAACACTGAAGCTTTCTTT
-	TRBV7-3	TRBJ1-1	-	CASSLFWNTEAFF	TGTGCCAGCAGCTTATTCTGGAACACTGAAGCTTTCTTT
TRBD1	TRBV19	TRBJ1-4	-	CATKQGSTNEKLFF	TGTGCCACGAAACAGGGGTCCACTAATGAAAAACTGTTTTTT
-	TRBV6-1	TRBJ2-7	-	CASSETISSYEQYF	TGTGCCAGCAGTGAAACTATAAGCAGCTACGAGCAGTACTTC
-	TRBV3-1/TRBV3-2	TRBJ1-3	-	CASSQGSSGNTIYF	TGTGCCAGCAGCCAAGGGAGCTCTGGAAACACCATATATTTT
-	TRBV23-1	TRBJ1-5	-	CASTLPTGRISNQPQHF	TGCGCCAGCACCTTACCGACAGGTAGAATAAGCAATCAGCCCCAGCATTTT
-	TRBV6-1	TRBJ1-4	once	CASSEAVSRYNEKLFF	TGTGCCAGCAGTGAAGCGGTATCCAGATATAATGAAAAACTGTTTTTT
TRBD1	TRBV11-2	TRBJ1-5	-	CASSPGNGQGSNQPQHF	TGTGCCAGCAGCCCTGGTAACGGACAGGGAAGCAATCAGCCCCAGCATTTT
-	TRBV2	TRBJ2-7	-	CASREGPSRAYEQYF	TGTGCCAGCAGGGAAGGTCCTAGCCGAGCCTACGAGCAGTACTTC
TRBD1	TRBV18	TRBJ2-3	-	CASSPGQSTDTQYF	TGTGCCAGCTCACCGGGACAGAGCACAGATACGCAGTATTTT
TRBD1	TRBV24-1	TRBJ1-2	-	CATSVRGQGSVGYGYTF	TGTGCCACCAGCGTCAGGGGACAGGGCTCGGTTGGATATGGCTACACCTTC
TRBD2	TRBV5-1	TRBJ2-7	once	CASSLSLAGAYEQYF	TGCGCCAGCAGCTTGTCACTAGCGGGGGCCTACGAGCAGTACTTC
TRBD1	TRBV18	TRBJ1-4	-	CASSPRGQVTEKLFF	TGTGCCAGCTCACCACGGGGACAGGTGACTGAAAAACTGTTTTTT
TRBD2	TRBV11-2	TRBJ2-7	-	CASSHSTSGRYEQYF	TGTGCCAGCAGCCATAGCACTAGCGGGAGGTACGAGCAGTACTTC
-	TRBV11-3	TRBJ2-1	-	CASSLDLGDNEQFF	TGTGCCAGCAGCTTAGATCTAGGAGACAATGAGCAGTTCTTC
-	TRBV27	TRBJ1-4	-	CASSTSRGTNEKLFF	TGTGCCAGCAGTACCAGCCGGGGGACTAATGAAAAACTGTTTTTT
-	TRBV6-6	TRBJ1-1	-	CASSSDWNTEAFF	TGTGCCAGCAGCAGTGACTGGAACACTGAAGCTTTCTTT
TRBD1	TRBV2	TRBJ1-5	-	CASIIDRGNQPQHF	TGTGCCAGCATAATAGACAGGGGCAATCAGCCCCAGCATTTT
-	TRBV9	TRBJ2-2	-	CASSVDGTTTGELFF	TGTGCCAGCAGCGTAGACGGGACAACAACCGGGGAGCTGTTTTTT
-	TRBV6-2/TRBV6-3	TRBJ2-7	-	CASSYETTYEQYF	TGTGCCAGCAGTTACGAGACTACCTACGAGCAGTACTTC
-	TRBV14	TRBJ2-7	-	CASSQEGIWVALSATSSYEQYF	TGTGCCAGCAGCCAAGAGGGTATCTGGGTAGCCCTCAGCGCAACGAGCTCCTACGAGCAGTACTTC
-	TRBV5-4	TRBJ2-7	-	CASSQGPAAHEQYF	TGTGCCAGCAGTCAGGGGCCGGCGGCTCACGAGCAGTACTTC
-	TRBV19	TRBJ1-5	few	CASSIQNQPQHF	TGTGCCAGTAGTATTCAGAATCAGCCCCAGCATTTT
TRBD1	TRBV5-5	TRBJ1-2	-	CASSLIRPRQGHGYTF	TGTGCCAGCAGCTTAATCCGCCCCCGACAGGGCCATGGCTACACCTTC
-	TRBV15	TRBJ2-3	-	CATSSLEQGGGTDTQYF	TGTGCCACCAGCAGTCTAGAACAGGGAGGGGGCACAGATACGCAGTATTTT
TRBD1	TRBV5-1	TRBJ1-1	-	CASSTRTGGGGNTEAFF	TGCGCCAGCAGCACCCGGACAGGGGGAGGCGGGAACACTGAAGCTTTCTTT
TRBD1	TRBV27	TRBJ1-6	-	CASRRGTVNSPLHF	TGTGCCAGCAGAAGAGGGACAGTAAATTCACCCCTCCACTTT
TRBD1	TRBV24-1	TRBJ1-3	-	CATRGTGRETGNTIYF	TGTGCCACCAGGGGGACAGGGCGGGAAACTGGAAACACCATATATTTT